This T cell receptor beta chain was documented in a study of T cells in Graves' hyperthyroidism and ophthalmopathy (dated by TCRdb to about 2019). Notes on the research overall: Peripheral blood samples were taken at initial diagnosis, before any treatment was given. To identify TCR V-J signatures that set the groups apart, the researchers used a discovery cohort of more than 95 patients, made up of 40 to 45 with Graves' ophthalmopathy and some 56 with stable Graves' hyperthyroidism. Whether ophthalmopathy could be predicted prospectively was tested in an independent validation cohort made up of roughly 20 hyperthyroidism patients plus 17 patients who later progressed to ophthalmopathy. The 100 discovery patients were randomly split 7:3 into training and test sets. In addition, the study compared T-cell repertoires in thyroid tissue and in blood from six Graves' hyperthyroidism patients. Once sampling was done, hyperthyroidism patients were given methimazole at a starting dose of 30 mg daily, whereas ophthalmopathy patients were given high-dose intravenous methylprednisolone. The paper describes TCR Vbeta CDR3 sequencing of 135 peripheral blood samples, made up of some 42 ophthalmopathy patients, 70 to 75 hyperthyroidism patients and 17 progressor patients. Overall study results and their limits: During validation, the model predicted progression to ophthalmopathy a median of around 6 months ahead of onset, with just under 71% sensitivity and about 75% specificity. Most expanded thyroid clonotypes (frequency above 0.001) were also detected in blood, suggesting blood repertoires may reflect thyroid immune responses. No statistical method was used to fix the sample size in advance, and group allocation was not hidden from the investigators. In cross-validation, a model built on a 13 V-J signature told ophthalmopathy apart from stable hyperthyroidism with about 90% sensitivity and about 81% specificity, and in testing the same model reached 80%/75%.

Stable Graves' hyperthyroidism was defined as the absence of progression to ophthalmopathy over 18 months of follow-up. Hyperthyroidism patients were newly diagnosed, had a disease duration of under 2 months, and were aged 18 to 65 years. Patients with uncontrolled infections, other autoimmune diseases, pregnancy or lactation were excluded. Diagnoses were based on clinical symptoms, serum thyroxine and TRAb, thyroid ultrasound and orbital computed tomography. PBMCs were isolated from about 9.1 ml of fresh peripheral blood by Ficoll-Paque density gradient centrifugation. Total RNA was extracted using Trizol reagent, and RNA quality was assessed on an Agilent 2100 Bioanalyzer. On this clonotype itself: Its specific antigen is unknown. Per-base quality was not reported, and no clone a single base away is much larger than it.

Amplification of TCR beta CDR3 regions was carried out from RNA transcripts. The first round of RT-PCR for the TCR CDR3 was performed with the HTBI primer set and the Qiagen OneStep RT-PCR kit. A second multiplex PCR round built the libraries, followed by size selection and purification. The libraries were sequenced on an Illumina HiSeq2000 using paired-end 100 bp reads. Regarding the original processing steps: Raw data were processed with SOAPnuke, discarding reads with adapters, uncalled bases, mean Phred below 15, or no exact constant-primer or identifier match. High-quality paired reads were merged with COPE v1.2.5, and unique nucleotide sequences were defined as clonotypes. MiTCR v1.1 was used to align clonotypes to the IMGT TRBV, TRBD and TRBJ reference segments. The analysis was restricted to V-J combinations with a frequency above 0.0001, which together covered approximately 99% of the repertoires. A TCS score was defined as the ratio between F50 (clonal expansion) and ExV (chaos), using BLOSUM62-based TCRdist between CDR3 peptides within each V-J. Welch's t-statistics and random forest reduced approximately 520 V-J features to under 15, which were used in a naive Bayes classifier (R e1071). The raw public data were reprocessed by TCRdb itself: fastp quality trimming at Q25, MiXCR clonotype calling, in-frame beta chains only. When rows share a CDR3 protein, they turn into one entry using the most common DNA and genes. These V and J calls are TCRdb output, not the study's own analysis. The sample table holds 460,000 or so distinct CDR3 sequences, of which around 14% were seen once. Less than 20% of the sample lies in the top ten.

The CDR3 has 13 amino acids, counting the end cysteine and phenylalanine. Only the CDR3 DNA is retained, 39 bases long and in frame from the first base. Trimming costs V 5 bases and J 2 bases, and their ends lie 12 bases apart. The germline V gene specifies SQVTM as CDR1 and ANQGSEA as CDR2. The sequenced sample was blood. The rearranged segments are TRBV29-1 and TRBJ2-5; the D segment could be TRBD1, given 6 matching bases. This TCR derives from a woman between 18 and 29 years old with Graves' hyperthyroidism. The nucleotide sequence reads TGCAGCGTTCTCAGACAGGATCAAGAGACCCAGTACTTC. Its translation is CSVLRQDQETQYF.